These 15 T cell receptor beta chains were sequenced from one sample in a study of cytomegalovirus exposure and HLA in healthy donors (dated by TCRdb to 2016 to 2017). The library was generated by the immunoSEQ multiplex PCR assay. For the multiplex PCR, a mixture combining 60 forward primers for TCR Vbeta segments and 13 reverse primers for TCR Jbeta segments was used. The source is immuneACCESS, and TCRdb retained only in-frame sequences with V and J called. Part of the clones is not carried over; for the studies checked, unresolved V genes explain less than half of this, and the remainder is unexplained. This sample lists 130,000 or so clones; approximately 77% were detected once. The ten largest clonotypes hold about 1% of the sample. The sequencing input was PBMCs. Receptor source: a woman in her sixties in good health and CMV-seronegative.

As DNA, the CDR3 is TGTGCCAGCAGTTACCTTATTAGCGGGAGTTACAATGAGCAGTTCTTC. As protein: CASSYLISGSYNEQFF. The J gene is TRBJ2-1, the V gene TRBV6-5, with TRBD2 identical over 9 bases. The V segment lost 2 bases and the J segment 4 bases; nucleotides outside the gene matches: 6. This CDR3 is 16 amino acids long. Germline CDR1 MNHEY, CDR2 SVGAGI.

V and J are TRBV30 and TRBJ2-7; the D is unclear. Trimming cost V 0 bases and J 4 bases, with 16 bases left between them. Per germline, CDR1 GTSNPN and CDR2 SVGIG (reference sequence). The CDR3 consists of 15 residues. This CDR3 is CAWSVIPLTRYEQYF. The CDR3 coding sequence is TGTGCCTGGAGTGTTATCCCTCTGACACGGTACGAGCAGTACTTC. Full variable domain (outside the CDR3, taken from reference TRBV30 and TRBJ2-7): SQTIHQWPATLVQPVGSPLSLECTVEGTSNPNLYWYRQAAGRGLQLLFYSVGIGQISSEVPQNLSASRPQDRQFILSSKKLLLSDSGFYLCAWSVIPLTRYEQYFGPGTRLTVT.

The V call is TRBV28, the J call TRBJ1-4; no clear D gene. This CDR3 region has 16 residues. Trimming took off 2 bases at V and 2 bases at J, with 12 bases between the two ends. Germline CDR1 is MDHEN and CDR2 is SYDVKM. The CDR3 DNA reads as TGTGCCAGCAGTTTAGAGGGTTTGGTTACTAATGAAAAACTGTTTTTT. As protein: CASSLEGLVTNEKLFF.

This chain joins TRBV6-5 and TRBJ1-2, with 8 bases aligning to TRBD1. V trimming: 5 bases; J trimming: 5 bases; junction bases outside the gene matches: 10. This CDR3 has 15 amino acids. The germline CDR1 and CDR2 sequences are MNHEY and SVGAGI. The CDR3, as DNA: TGTGCCAGCAGTAATACCTCCAGGACAGGGTATGGCTACACCTTC. It yields the protein CASSNTSRTGYGYTF.

This chain uses TRBV2 with TRBJ1-4; 7 nucleotides align to TRBD1. J lost 0 bases, V lost 4 bases, and 5 bases had no gene match. Germline values: CDR1 SNHLY, CDR2 FYNNEI. This CDR3 has 16 residues. The CDR3 DNA follows: TGTGCCAGCAGTGGGGGGGACAGAGCAACTAATGAAAAACTGTTTTTT. Residues: CASSGGDRATNEKLFF.

The chain combines TRBV30 with TRBJ1-4; D is undetermined. Germline V lookup: CDR1 GTSNPN, CDR2 SVGIG (reference sequence). The CDR3 runs 16 residues. V lost 0 bases and J 0 bases, leaving 11 bases between the germline ends. The CDR3 spells CAWSVLAFTTNEKLFF. CDR3 bases: TGTGCCTGGAGTGTCCTAGCGTTCACAACTAATGAAAAACTGTTTTTT.

This sequence joins TRBV7-9 and TRBJ2-1; TRBD2 matches 14 bases. Trimming at V came to 5 bases and at J to 1 base, leaving 10 bases not matched to a gene. The CDR3 runs to 19 residues. Germline CDR1 reads SEHNR; CDR2 reads FQNEAQ (reference sequence). The CDR3 sequence is CASSPGTSGSHPSYNEQFF. The CDR3 nucleotides are TGTGCCAGCAGCCCGGGGACTAGCGGGAGCCATCCATCCTACAATGAGCAGTTCTTC. The complete variable domain, with remaining parts taken from reference TRBV7-9 and TRBJ2-1, reads DTGVSQNPRHKITKRGQNVTFRCDPISEHNRLYWYRQTLGQGPEFLTYFQNEAQLEKSRLLSDRFSAERPKGSFSTLEIQRTEQGDSAMYLCASSPGTSGSHPSYNEQFFGPGTRLTVL.

This sequence joins TRBV18 and TRBJ2-7, with TRBD1 identical over 8 bases. J was trimmed by 3 bases and V by 3 bases; bases with no gene match: 7. There are 15 residues in the CDR3. The germline V gene encodes CDR1 KGHSH and CDR2 LQKENI. The CDR3 bases are TGTGCCAGCTCACCCGGACAGGGAAATAGCTACGAGCAGTACTTC. This gives the protein CASSPGQGNSYEQYF.

The chain links TRBV30 to TRBJ1-1; D remains unclear. In germline, CDR1 is GTSNPN, CDR2 SVGIG (reference sequence). Trimming shortened V by 0 bases and J by 0 bases, and 5 bases separated the two germline ends. The CDR3 covers 13 residues. Here the CDR3 reads CAWSVQLNTEAFF. The CDR3 DNA reads TGTGCCTGGAGTGTACAGTTGAACACTGAAGCTTTCTTT.

V usage is TRBV4-1 and J usage is TRBJ2-2, with 7 positions matching TRBD2. Per the germline V gene, CDR1 is MGHRA and CDR2 is YSYEKL. The CDR3 sequence is 18 residues long. After removal of 5 bases from V and 0 bases from J, the junction contained 12 bases not matched to a gene. The CDR3 is CASSYQPGGETNTGELFF. The DNA of the CDR3 is TGCGCCAGCAGCTACCAACCTGGGGGGGAAACGAACACCGGGGAGCTGTTTTTT.

J is TRBJ2-3 and V is TRBV30, with a weak D call TRBD1 (6 bases). CDR3 length: 14 amino acids. Germline CDR1 is GTSNPN and CDR2 is SVGIG (reference sequence). Deletions cut 3 bases from V and 2 bases from J, with 12 bases between. Written as DNA, the CDR3 is TGTGCCTGGAGCTCGCCAGGGGTCACAGATACGCAGTATTTT. It yields the protein CAWSSPGVTDTQYF. Looking up the rest from reference TRBV30 and TRBJ2-3 gives the full variable domain: SQTIHQWPATLVQPVGSPLSLECTVEGTSNPNLYWYRQAAGRGLQLLFYSVGIGQISSEVPQNLSASRPQDRQFILSSKKLLLSDSGFYLCAWSSPGVTDTQYFGPGTRLTVL.

The V call is TRBV10-1, the J call TRBJ2-1, with D unclear. The CDR3 is made up of 17 amino acids. Germline V gene sequence: CDR1 WNHNN, CDR2 SYGVQD (reference sequence). The ends were cut back, 0 bases at V and 0 bases at J, with 12 bases in the middle. CDR3 coding DNA: TGCGCCAGCAGTGAGTCTAGAGAACGTCGCTCCTACAATGAGCAGTTCTTC. Translation gives CASSESRERRSYNEQFF.

The rearrangement uses TRBV5-4 and TRBJ1-1, with 9 bases lining up with TRBD1. The V gene's germline CDR1 is SGHNT and CDR2 YYREEE (reference sequence). J gave up 1 base and V 4 bases, and 5 bases lay outside the gene matches. The CDR3 consists of 15 residues. CDR3 amino acids: CASSHRTGANTEAFF. The CDR3 DNA reads as TGTGCCAGCAGCCACCGGACAGGGGCGAACACTGAAGCTTTCTTT.

This clone was observed a few times. An end of the junction does not agree with germline; a read error may underlie this. The chain employs TRBV5-1 and TRBJ1-5, with D possibly TRBD1 on 6 matching bases. The germline gives CDR1 SGHRS, CDR2 YFSETQ. The CDR3 spans 15 residues. The CDR3 DNA sequence: TGCGCCAGCACCTTGGGGGGGGGCTACAATCAGCCCCAGCATTTT. Its protein product is CASTLGGGYNQPQHF.

The rearrangement joins TRBV11-1 to TRBJ2-5, with 13 bases that match TRBD2. The CDR3 consists of 16 residues. The germline V gene has CDR1 SGHAT and CDR2 FQDESV (reference sequence). Unmatched junction bases numbered 11, after V lost 8 bases and J lost 5 bases. CDR3 region: CASSGTSGDTGETQYF. CDR3 DNA: TGTGCCAGCTCCGGGACTAGCGGGGATACCGGGGAGACCCAGTACTTC.